This T cell receptor (beta chain) emerged from a study of control samples from healthy donors and cancer patients. Method: immunoSEQ multiplex PCR; TCRdb's copy keeps in-frame clones and lacks some. The sample contains roughly 220,000 clones, about 93% of which appear only once. This clone was observed once. The CDR3 is 14 amino acids. The trim removed 4 bases at V and 7 bases at J, leaving 9 bases unmatched. CDR1 and CDR2 from the germline V gene are LGHNA and YNFKEQ. The specimen sequenced was blood. The chain has TRBV4-2 and TRBJ2-7, with 8 bases that match TRBD1. The receptor comes from a man in his fifties or sixties in good health. DNA for the CDR3: TGTGCCAGCAGCCCACAGACGCAGGGGGCGGAGCAGTACTTC. Translation gives CASSPQTQGAEQYF.